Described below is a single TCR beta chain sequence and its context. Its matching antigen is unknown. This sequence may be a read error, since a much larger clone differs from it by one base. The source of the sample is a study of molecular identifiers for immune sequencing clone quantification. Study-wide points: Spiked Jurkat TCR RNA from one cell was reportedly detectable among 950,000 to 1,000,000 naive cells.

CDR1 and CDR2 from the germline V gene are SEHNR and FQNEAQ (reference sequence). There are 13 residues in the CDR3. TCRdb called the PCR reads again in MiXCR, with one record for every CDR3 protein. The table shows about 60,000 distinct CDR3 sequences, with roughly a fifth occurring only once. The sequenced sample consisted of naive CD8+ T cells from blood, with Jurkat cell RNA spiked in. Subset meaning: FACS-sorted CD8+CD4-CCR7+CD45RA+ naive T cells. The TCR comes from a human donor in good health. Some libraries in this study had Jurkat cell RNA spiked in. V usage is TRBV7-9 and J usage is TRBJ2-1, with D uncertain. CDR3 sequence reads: CASSSGSYNKQFF. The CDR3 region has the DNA TGTGCCAGCAGCTCCGGTTCCTACAATAAGCAGTTCTTC.